This TCR beta chain was sequenced in a study of PD-1 blockade in classical Hodgkin lymphoma (dated by TCRdb to about 2020). As for the study more broadly: Nivolumab dosing was 3 mg/kg intravenously every 2 weeks, continuing until either disease progression or unacceptable toxicity. The study used CyTOF and TCR beta sequencing to define a peripheral blood immune signature of response to PD-1 blockade in classical Hodgkin lymphoma. What the study reported, not specific to this receptor: The study covered only a single clinical trial cohort, and the causes of the repertoire differences, possibly disease activity or prior therapy, were still not defined. Among trial patients, those achieving complete response had baseline diversity similar to that of newly diagnosed patients, while diversity was significantly lower in partial responders and progressors. Lower diversity was seen in patients whose nivolumab began less than 1 year after ASCT, and these patients were left out of later analyses so that immune reconstitution would not confound the results. Newly diagnosed patients were reported to have lower baseline TCR diversity than healthy donors, and relapsed/refractory patients were reported to have lower baseline TCR diversity still. A significant rise by C4D1 was seen in CD4+ but not CD8+ TCR diversity (p=0.0027 vs p=0.16), with the rise being most apparent in complete responders (p=0.02).

This specimen's time point label, per the study, means: cycle 2 day 1 (C2D1) of nivolumab. All trial patients had relapsed after autologous stem cell transplantation, with cohorts A, B and C differing in prior brentuximab vedotin exposure. A total of about 51 patients with relapsed/refractory classical Hodgkin lymphoma made up the trial cohort, and each patient's best overall response was complete response, partial response or progressive disease. Single-agent nivolumab was administered to trial patients in the multi-cohort phase II CheckMate 205 trial. An independent review committee assessed best overall response using the 2007 International Working Group response criteria. Trial PBMCs were collected immediately before nivolumab initiation (C1D1) and during therapy at cycle 2 day 1 and cycle 4 day 1. Peripheral blood was collected in 8 mL Vacutainer Cell Preparation Tubes, from which PBMCs were isolated by centrifugation and then cryopreserved.

The CDR3 runs 14 residues from the cysteine to the phenylalanine. The read is trimmed to its CDR3 DNA, 42 bases read in frame from base 1. The germline V gene (reference sequence) specifies SGHKS as CDR1 and YYEKEE as CDR2. Deletion took 0 bases off V and 0 bases off J, with a span of 6 bases between the germline ends. About this clone itself: It lacks a known antigen. No much larger clone exists at a distance of one base, and base qualities are not known.

Genomic DNA was extracted with the Qiagen DNeasy kit from unsorted PBMCs and from negatively selected CD4+ and CD8+ fractions. Using primers that anneal to V and J segments, immunoSEQ multiplex PCR amplified the TCR beta CDR3 regions. A synthetic immune receptor repertoire was used to minimize amplification bias, and remaining bias was computationally removed after sequencing. The study's processing was this. Repertoire diversity was quantified as the Shannon entropy index using custom Python scripts. Unsorted, CD4+ and CD8+ repertoires were examined separately, except in combined analyses, for which CD4+ and CD8+ sequences were merged in silico. Clonal expansion was defined as a frequency increase of at least 2-fold after treatment compared with C1D1, and clones undetected at baseline were assigned a pseudocount of 0.5. Clones with 0 or 1 copy at C1D1 were classified as singleton clones, and clones with 2 or more copies were classified as non-singleton clones. Clones expanded in unsorted samples were assigned a CD4+, CD8+ or unknown annotation through matching of protein sequences in sorted samples from the same patient. Diversity changes from C1D1 to C4D1 were tested in paired samples using Wilcoxon tests. The table was pulled from immuneACCESS by TCRdb, which kept in-frame rearrangements only. Such tables lose some clones; where checked, under half of the loss comes from unresolved V genes, and the rest has no known cause. That table furnishes V, J and clone size, whereas the DNA furnished D and trimming. This sample has about 99,000 clones in its table, and 80% to 90% of those were observed once. Of the sample, about 16% falls within the top ten clones.

Sequencing used peripheral blood mononuclear cells (PBMCs), obtained before the second cycle of nivolumab. The V and J segments used are TRBV5-5 and TRBJ1-1; a confident D gene designation cannot be given. The receptor comes from a human donor with classical Hodgkin lymphoma. CDR3 protein: CASSLVLLNTEAFF. The DNA sequence is TGTGCCAGCAGCTTGGTGCTTCTGAACACTGAAGCTTTCTTT.